Listed here is a single T cell receptor (beta chain). This clone was counted only a few times. Its antigen specificity is not known. Base qualities are missing; no much larger clone stands one base away. The record originates from a study of T cell responses to AZD1222 COVID-19 vaccine (dated by TCRdb to about 2021). For context, the study as a whole: A total of more than 230 trial participants underwent TCR sequencing, of whom roughly 210 had received two doses of AZD1222 and some 26 had received two doses of the MenACWY control vaccine. Enrollment into the trials was organized by age into subgroups of 18-55, 56-69 and 70-plus years, and those subgroups contained approximately 160, 26 and 62 TCR-sequenced participants, respectively.

The germline V gene gives CDR1 as SNHLY and CDR2 as FYNNEI. The CDR3 covers 12 residues, taking in both the cysteine and the phenylalanine. Of all the DNA, just the CDR3 is kept, 36 bases in frame from base 1. The V end loses 4 bases and the J end loses 2 bases, and a stretch of 5 bases separates them. Study-wide findings and limitations: The 56-69-year group was small, and its depth increase did not reach significance, likely because of low power. After two AZD1222 doses, spike-specific TCR breadth and depth were significantly higher than at day 0 and than in MenACWY recipients. Participants were mostly white British, with more females than males. The authors suggested clonal diversity may have been underestimated. Nearly half of unique spike-specific TCRs reportedly recognized epitopes outside regions mutated in the B.1.351 and B.1.1.7 variants. The vaccine-associated CD4 TCRs covered the entire spike protein, and the dominant responses fell in regions 160-218 and 743-854. Only a handful of AZD1222 recipients were SARS-CoV-2 seropositive at baseline, limiting conclusions about previously exposed vaccinees. Because no samples from the day 14 peak response were available, repertoires could be characterized only after the peak T cell response.

The CDR3 regions of human TCRbeta chains were analyzed by immunosequencing. The original methods were these. TCRs in the repertoires were matched against a reference library of SARS-CoV-2-specific TCRs that had been generated with the MIRA antigen-specificity platform. Breadth was defined as the fraction of unique TCRs that were SARS-CoV-2-associated, and depth was defined as the fraction of total T cells that were SARS-CoV-2-associated. Using the MIRA data, each spike-specific TCR was mapped to the spike region that the TCR reacts to and placed in a CD4 or CD8 class. Log10-transformed breadth and depth values were compared by one-way ANOVA with Sidak's multiple comparisons tests. TCRdb stores this immuneACCESS table with in-frame sequences only. Part of the clones is absent; in the studies checked, under half of the shortfall reflects unresolved V genes, and no reason is known for the rest. The DNA gave D and trimming, while V, J and clone size come from that table. The sample has roughly 56,000 clones on record, around 82% of them singletons. 26% of the sample belongs to the ten largest clones.

The sample's time point label is to be understood as: about 28 days (+/-7) after the second vaccine dose. AZD1222 recipients with second doses at about 4 weeks or about 12 weeks were pooled, because spike-specific TCR depth and breadth did not differ between schedules. Samples from vaccinated people were obtained from the UK trials COV001 and COV002, which included a single-blind randomized controlled phase 2/3 trial of AZD1222 (ChAdOx1 nCoV-19) in healthy adults. For TCRbeta chain sequencing, PBMC samples from trial participants were taken at day 0 and at day 28 after the second dose. The receptor comes from an adult who received the AZD1222 COVID-19 vaccine. The input for sequencing was peripheral blood, taken 28 days after the second AZD1222 dose. The V and J genes are TRBV2 and TRBJ1-1, with no D gene named confidently. The CDR3: CASSVLNTEAFF. The nucleotides read TGTGCCAGCAGTGTCCTCAACACTGAAGCTTTCTTT.